These T cell receptor beta chains were read from a single sample in a study of blood T cell repertoires in COVID-19. The table came from immunoSEQ multiplex PCR; TCRdb's copy has only in-frame clones and leaves some out. Of 50,000 to 65,000 clones in the sample, approximately 87% were seen once. Input material: peripheral blood. These TCRs come from a human donor in a cohort sampled during active COVID-19. The CDR3 runs from the conserved cysteine through the conserved F or W. D genes are given only for firm matches. Some rows mark clone size as missing; the rest say once, few, many or name a class of expanded clone.

j_call clone_size d_call v_call cdr3_nt cdr3_aa
TRBJ2-7 NA NA TRBV19 TGTGCCAGTAGTATAGATTACAGGTTGTCCTACGAGCAGTACTTC CASSIDYRLSYEQYF
TRBJ2-6 NA NA TRBV7-9 TGTGCCAGCAGAGGAGGGGTGCAAGGGGCCAACGTCCTGACTTTC CASRGGVQGANVLTF
TRBJ2-7 NA NA TRBV3-1/TRBV3-2 TGTGCCAGCACCCCCGAGAGGGTCCACGAGCAGTACTTC CASTPERVHEQYF
TRBJ1-1 NA NA TRBV5-1 TGCGCCAGCAGCTATCAGGGGTTAGGGGCGAACACTGAAGCTTTCTTT CASSYQGLGANTEAFF
TRBJ2-2 NA TRBD2 TRBV7-9 TGTGCCAGCGGCGTTCAGCGGGGGGGCCCCGGGGAGCTGTTTTTT CASGVQRGGPGELFF
TRBJ2-1 NA TRBD1 TRBV11-2 TGTGCCAGCAGCTTCGGACAGGGAGCGCACAATGAGCAGTTCTTC CASSFGQGAHNEQFF
TRBJ2-7 NA TRBD2 TRBV5-4 TGTGCCAGCAGCTTGGTTAGCGGGAGGAGAGGGCACGAGCAGTACTTC CASSLVSGRRGHEQYF
TRBJ1-4 NA TRBD1 TRBV19 TGTGCCAGTCGATCCGGGACAGTTAATGAAAAACTGTTTTTT CASRSGTVNEKLFF
TRBJ2-1 NA TRBD2 TRBV30 TGTGCCTGGAGTAGGCGACTAGCGGGACTGAACAATGAGCAGTTCTTC CAWSRRLAGLNNEQFF
TRBJ2-7 once TRBD1 TRBV4-2 TGTGCCAGCAGCCAAGATATAAAGTCGGAGGCAGGGGGTAAGCAGTACTTC CASSQDIKSEAGGKQYF
TRBJ1-2 NA TRBD1 TRBV5-6 TGTGCCAGCAGCTGGACAGGCACTACTAACTATGGCTACACCTTC CASSWTGTTNYGYTF
TRBJ1-2 NA NA TRBV10-3 TGTGCCATCAGTGACTCGTACGGTGGCTACACCTTC CAISDSYGGYTF
TRBJ1-5 NA NA TRBV15 TGTGCCACCAGCAGAGGAATGCTACCTGCTCAGCCCCAGCATTTT CATSRGMLPAQPQHF
TRBJ1-6 NA NA TRBV5-6 TGTGCCAGCAGCTTGTCAGAGGCAGCACCCCTCCACTTT CASSLSEAAPLHF
TRBJ2-7 NA TRBD2 TRBV19 TGTGCCAGTAGTGTGACTAGCGGGGGTACCTACGAGCAGTACTTC CASSVTSGGTYEQYF
TRBJ2-3 once TRBD2 TRBV18 TGTGCCAGCTCCCGGGGCGGTAGCGGGATGGCAGATACGCAGTATTTT CASSRGGSGMADTQYF
TRBJ2-7 NA NA TRBV5-6 TGTGCCAGCAGCTTGTATGGCTCGGGTTCCTACGAGCAGTACTTC CASSLYGSGSYEQYF
TRBJ2-1 NA NA TRBV19 TGTGCCAGTAATGGCGGGCCTTCCTACAATGAGCAGTTCTTC CASNGGPSYNEQFF
TRBJ2-7 NA NA TRBV2 TGTGCCAGCAAGCGGGTTGTTTACGAGCAGTACTTC CASKRVVYEQYF
TRBJ1-2 NA TRBD1 TRBV5-1 TGCGCCAGCAGCCAGGGACAGGATTCCTATGGCTACACCTTC CASSQGQDSYGYTF
TRBJ1-6 NA NA TRBV9 TGTGCCAGCAGCCCCGGGGGAAATGTCCTAAATTCACCCCTCCACTTT CASSPGGNVLNSPLHF
TRBJ2-7 NA TRBD2 TRBV11-3 TGTGCCAGCAGCCGGCGGGGGTCCTACGAGCAGTACTTC CASSRRGSYEQYF
TRBJ1-1 NA TRBD1 TRBV19 TGTGCCAGTAGGGAACAGGGGGCAGGGGGAAACACTGAAGCTTTCTTT CASREQGAGGNTEAFF
TRBJ1-5 NA TRBD1 TRBV7-4 TGTGCCAGCAGCGCGATCACAGGGGTAAATCAGCCCCAGCATTTT CASSAITGVNQPQHF
TRBJ2-7 NA NA TRBV10-2 TGCGCCAGCGGTTCGAGCTCCTACGAGCAGTACTTC CASGSSSYEQYF
TRBJ2-7 NA NA TRBV30 TGTGCCTGGAGGGCCGTTTCCAGGGGTTTCCCCTACGAGCAGTACTTC CAWRAVSRGFPYEQYF
TRBJ1-5 few TRBD1 TRBV11-2 TGTGCCAGCAGCTTAGGACAGGGGAATCAGCCCCAGCATTTT CASSLGQGNQPQHF
TRBJ2-1 NA TRBD2 TRBV11-2 TGTGCCAGCAGCTTAATTTCTGCGGGAGGTGATTACAATGAGCAGTTCTTC CASSLISAGGDYNEQFF
TRBJ2-1 once NA TRBV9 TGTGCCAGCAGCGGACAGGCGGCGATTGAGCAGTTCTTC CASSGQAAIEQFF
TRBJ2-3 NA NA TRBV7-8 TGTGCCAGCAGCTTAGCGACGAGGATGGGCACAGATACGCAGTATTTT CASSLATRMGTDTQYF
TRBJ1-2 NA TRBD1 TRBV7-9 TGTGCCAGCAGCTTCGAACCGCGGGACAGCCCAGTCTATGGCTACACCTTC CASSFEPRDSPVYGYTF
TRBJ2-3 NA TRBD2 TRBV9 TGTGCCAGCAGCGTAACTAGCGGGAGCTATGTGAGGGATACGCAGTATTTT CASSVTSGSYVRDTQYF
TRBJ2-7 NA TRBD1 TRBV6-5 TGTGCCAGCAGGATAGGACAGGGGACCTACGAGCAGTACTTC CASRIGQGTYEQYF
TRBJ1-2 NA NA TRBV13 TGTGCCAGCAGCTTATGGGGGGAATCACTCGCTAACTATGGCTACACCTTC CASSLWGESLANYGYTF
TRBJ2-7 NA NA TRBV2 TGTGCCAGCAGTGAATCGGCAGGCGACCTCCCTTACGAGCAGTACTTC CASSESAGDLPYEQYF
TRBJ2-5 NA TRBD1 TRBV11-3 TGTGCCAGCAGTCCCGGGACAGGGTCTGGATGGTTGGAGACCCAGTACTTC CASSPGTGSGWLETQYF
TRBJ2-2 once NA TRBV6-5 TGTGCCAGCAGTTACGAGGACAGAGACGGGGAGCTGTTTTTT CASSYEDRDGELFF
TRBJ2-7 NA TRBD1 TRBV3-1/TRBV3-2 TGTGCCAGCAGCCAAGGGGGACAGGGTTTCGACGAGCAGTACTTC CASSQGGQGFDEQYF
TRBJ2-5 NA NA TRBV18 TGTGCCAGCTCACCACCCAGTCAAGAGACCCAGTACTTC CASSPPSQETQYF
TRBJ1-4 NA NA TRBV4-2 TGTGCCAGCAGCCAAGGGACAGCCGATAGATTTTTT CASSQGTADRFF
TRBJ1-2 NA TRBD1 TRBV5-1 TGCGCCAGCGCAGGGGGTTTGGACTATGGCTACACCTTC CASAGGLDYGYTF
TRBJ1-1 once TRBD1 TRBV30 TGTGCCTTGATACAGGGGTTCCACTTGAACACTGAAGCTTTCTTT CALIQGFHLNTEAFF
TRBJ2-7 NA NA TRBV7-8 TGTGCCAGCAGCTCCTTTCTAGGCGAGCAGTACTTC CASSSFLGEQYF
TRBJ2-1 NA NA TRBV14 TGTGCCAGCAGCCGTAACTTTGGGAGTGACTACAATGAGCAGTTCTTC CASSRNFGSDYNEQFF
TRBJ2-2 few NA TRBV6-2/TRBV6-3 TGTGCCAGCAGTTACTCGGCGGGGACCACCGGGGAGCTGTTTTTT CASSYSAGTTGELFF
TRBJ2-5 NA TRBD1 TRBV5-1 TGCGCCAGCAGCGGGCCGGGACAGGGTTTTGAGACCCAGTACTTC CASSGPGQGFETQYF
TRBJ2-1 medium-sized TRBD2 TRBV25-1 TGTGCCAGCAGTGAATTCGGCGGGAGGAACTACAATGAGCAGTTCTTC CASSEFGGRNYNEQFF
TRBJ2-7 NA TRBD1 TRBV13 TGTGCCAGCAGCCCCCAGGGGGCTCTGTACGAGCAGTACTTC CASSPQGALYEQYF
TRBJ2-5 NA NA TRBV7-2 TGTGCCAGCAGCTTAGCGTTTGGTAGCGGCCCGTACCAAGAGACCCAGTACTTC CASSLAFGSGPYQETQYF
TRBJ2-5 NA NA TRBV29-1 TGCAGCGTTGAACCCGGTAGCGACCAAGAGACCCAGTACTTC CSVEPGSDQETQYF
TRBJ2-7 NA TRBD1 TRBV28 TGTGCCAGCATACCCCTGGCCCGACAGGGCTACTCCTACGAGCAGTACTTC CASIPLARQGYSYEQYF
TRBJ2-7 NA TRBD2 TRBV9 TGTGCCAGCAGCGGGTCTAGCGGAGGCTACGAGCAGTACTTC CASSGSSGGYEQYF
TRBJ1-5 NA NA TRBV28 TGTGCCAGCAGTTCACTGGGACTAGGAAATCAGCCCCAGCATTTT CASSSLGLGNQPQHF
TRBJ2-1 NA NA TRBV24-1 TGTGCCACCAGTGATTTTGGGGACTCCTCCTATAATGAGCAGTTCTTC CATSDFGDSSYNEQFF
TRBJ2-7 once NA TRBV4-2 TGTGCCAGCAGCCAAGATAGTGGAGGGTACTACGAGCAGTACTTC CASSQDSGGYYEQYF
TRBJ1-2 NA TRBD1 TRBV4-1 TGCGCCAGCAGCCAAGATCCGGGACAGGTCTATGGCTACACCTTC CASSQDPGQVYGYTF
TRBJ1-6 NA TRBD1 TRBV5-6 TGTGCCAGCAGCTTGGTATCGGCAGGGGGATCACCCCTCCACTTT CASSLVSAGGSPLHF
TRBJ1-1 NA NA TRBV2 TGTGCCAGCAGTGACCCCCCGAAGAGCACTGAAGCTTTCTTT CASSDPPKSTEAFF